Listed below are T cell receptor beta chains from one sample, sequenced in a study of blood T cell repertoires in COVID-19. Clones were sequenced by immunoSEQ multiplex PCR, and TCRdb holds only the in-frame ones, with some missing. The sample consists of about 400,000 clones, more than 75% of them appearing once. Sequencing input: PBMCs or T cells enriched from blood (not recorded which). These receptors came from a woman aged 45-65 years who had recovered from COVID-19. Both conserved end residues are part of each CDR3. Fields, in order: V gene, J gene, D gene, clone size, CDR3 length, CDR3 protein, CDR3 DNA. The D gene is left open where the match is weak. Part of the rows lack a size; the others show once, few, many or a class for expanded clones.

TRBV5-6	TRBJ2-2	TRBD2	NA	17	CASSSLAGGPNTGELFF	TGTGCCAGCAGCTCCTTAGCGGGGGGGCCGAACACCGGGGAGCTGTTTTTT
TRBV7-9	TRBJ1-4	TRBD1	NA	16	CASSLERDRAGEKLFF	TGTGCCAGCAGCTTAGAGCGGGACAGGGCCGGAGAAAAACTGTTTTTT
TRBV4-1	TRBJ1-5	TRBD1	NA	16	CASSQPGTGHNQPQHF	TGCGCCAGCAGCCAACCCGGGACAGGCCACAATCAGCCCCAGCATTTT
TRBV9	TRBJ1-6	NA	NA	16	CASSVAPTRDNSPLHF	TGTGCCAGCAGCGTAGCACCGACGAGGGATAATTCACCCCTCCACTTT
TRBV19	TRBJ1-1	NA	NA	14	CASSMWALNTEAFF	TGTGCCAGTAGTATGTGGGCCCTGAACACTGAAGCTTTCTTT
TRBV11-2	TRBJ2-1	TRBD2	NA	14	CASSLAGGLNEQFF	TGTGCCAGCAGCTTAGCGGGGGGGCTTAATGAGCAGTTCTTC
TRBV15	TRBJ1-3	NA	NA	14	CATSQGSAGNTIYF	TGTGCCACCAGTCAGGGTAGTGCTGGAAACACCATATATTTT
TRBV29-1	TRBJ1-4	NA	NA	15	CSVAKPGPFNEKLFF	TGCAGCGTTGCCAAGCCGGGTCCCTTTAATGAAAAACTGTTTTTT
TRBV28	TRBJ1-6	TRBD1	NA	15	CASSRDRVYNSPLHF	TGTGCCAGCAGCCGAGACAGGGTATACAATTCACCCCTCCACTTT
TRBV18	TRBJ1-2	NA	NA	15	CASSPRQGGGYGYTF	TGTGCCAGCTCACCGAGACAAGGGGGGGGCTATGGCTACACCTTC
TRBV30	TRBJ2-1	TRBD2	NA	16	CAWSVGRLAGTNEQFF	TGTGCCTGGAGTGTGGGGCGACTAGCGGGAACCAATGAGCAGTTCTTC
TRBV7-2	TRBJ2-1	NA	NA	16	CASSPPSMDLLGEQFF	TGTGCCAGCAGTCCTCCTAGCATGGATTTGCTGGGTGAGCAGTTCTTC
TRBV16	TRBJ2-7	TRBD1	NA	14	CASSHGTGVREQYF	TGTGCCAGCAGCCACGGGACAGGGGTGAGGGAGCAGTACTTC
TRBV5-1	TRBJ2-7	NA	NA	14	CASRKDGTQYEQYF	TGCGCCAGCAGAAAAGACGGGACACAATACGAGCAGTACTTC
TRBV10-3	TRBJ1-1	TRBD1	NA	14	CAITMGQRNTEAFF	TGTGCCATCACCATGGGACAGAGGAACACTGAAGCTTTCTTT
TRBV27	TRBJ2-2	TRBD1	few	13	CASSWTGSGELFF	TGTGCCAGCAGTTGGACAGGGTCCGGGGAGCTGTTTTTT
TRBV6-5	TRBJ2-5	NA	NA	15	CASRSYDRNQETQYF	TGTGCCAGCAGATCATACGACAGGAACCAAGAGACCCAGTACTTC
TRBV11-2	TRBJ2-7	TRBD1	once	14	CASSFGQGSDEQYF	TGTGCCAGCAGCTTTGGACAGGGGTCTGACGAGCAGTACTTC
TRBV5-1	TRBJ2-3	TRBD1	NA	15	CASSVPDRVGDTQYF	TGCGCCAGCAGCGTCCCGGACAGGGTTGGCGATACGCAGTATTTT
TRBV11-2	TRBJ1-6	TRBD1	NA	17	CASSVGTGDTYNSPLHF	TGTGCCAGCAGCGTCGGGACAGGGGATACTTATAATTCACCCCTCCACTTT
TRBV19	TRBJ1-5	NA	NA	14	CASSYGSLNQPQHF	TGTGCCAGTAGCTACGGGAGCCTCAATCAGCCCCAGCATTTT
TRBV18	TRBJ1-1	TRBD1	NA	15	CASSPSWQGATEAFF	TGTGCCAGCTCACCGTCCTGGCAGGGGGCCACTGAAGCTTTCTTT
TRBV19	TRBJ1-2	TRBD1	NA	14	CASSPTGTGGGYTF	TGTGCCAGTAGTCCGACCGGGACAGGGGGTGGCTACACCTTC
TRBV30	TRBJ1-2	TRBD1	once	13	CAWSLTGASGYTF	TGTGCCTGGAGCCTTACAGGGGCGAGTGGCTACACCTTC
TRBV11-2	TRBJ1-1	NA	NA	14	CASSNRDFNTEAFF	TGTGCCAGCAGTAACCGGGACTTTAACACTGAAGCTTTCTTT
TRBV28	TRBJ2-7	TRBD1	once	13	CASRGQGPYEQYF	TGTGCCAGCAGGGGACAGGGGCCCTACGAGCAGTACTTC
TRBV28	TRBJ1-1	NA	NA	14	CASSDIGGGDGTFF	TGTGCCAGCAGTGATATCGGCGGGGGGGATGGTACTTTCTTT
TRBV18	TRBJ2-7	NA	NA	15	CASSPPGQGLYEQYF	TGTGCCAGCTCACCACCAGGGCAGGGCCTCTACGAGCAGTACTTC
TRBV2	TRBJ2-5	NA	NA	15	CASRESSVRKETQYF	TGTGCCAGCAGGGAGTCCAGCGTTAGGAAAGAGACCCAGTACTTC
TRBV27	TRBJ2-1	TRBD2	NA	16	CASSSPLAGATNEQFF	TGTGCCAGCAGTTCCCCCCTAGCGGGGGCCACCAATGAGCAGTTCTTC
TRBV5-4	TRBJ1-4	NA	NA	12	CASSLDGQKLFF	TGTGCCAGCAGCTTGGACGGACAGAAACTGTTTTTT
TRBV28	TRBJ1-4	NA	NA	12	CASSFGVQKLFF	TGTGCCAGCAGTTTCGGGGTTCAGAAACTGTTTTTT
TRBV19	TRBJ1-1	NA	NA	16	CASKSRTASTGAEAFF	TGTGCCAGCAAATCCCGGACAGCTAGTACGGGCGCTGAAGCTTTCTTT
TRBV30	TRBJ2-3	NA	NA	11	CAWSIRNTQYF	TGTGCCTGGAGTATCCGTAATACGCAGTATTTT
TRBV18	TRBJ2-7	TRBD1	NA	13	CASSYDRGREQYF	TGTGCCAGCTCATACGACAGGGGGCGCGAGCAGTACTTC
TRBV28	TRBJ1-5	TRBD1	few	17	CASSPSLGTEGNQPQHF	TGTGCCAGCAGTCCATCCCTTGGGACAGAGGGCAATCAGCCCCAGCATTTT
TRBV3-1/TRBV3-2	TRBJ2-4	TRBD1	NA	17	CASSQGAGGAGKNIQYF	TGTGCCAGCAGCCAAGGGGCAGGGGGTGCTGGAAAAAACATTCAGTACTTC